This passage covers 13 T cell receptor beta chains from one sample sequenced in a study of human T cells and chemical hapten exposure. A single record per CDR3 protein comes from TCRdb applying MiXCR to the 5' RACE reads. The sample gives 110,000 or so distinct CDR3 sequences, 19% of which show up once; around 2.7% is in the top ten. Total RNA came from unfractionated whole blood. These receptor sequences come from a human donor in good health.

This chain joins TRBV27 and TRBJ1-1; 7 bases line up with TRBD1. V was pared by 6 bases and J by 6 bases, with 13 bases of the junction left unmatched. The CDR3 totals 15 residues. Germline CDR1 and CDR2: MNHEY and SMNVEV (reference sequence). CDR3 amino acids: CASSHRTGARAEAFF. The DNA for the CDR3 is TGTGCCAGCAGCCACAGAACAGGGGCGAGGGCTGAAGCTTTCTTT.

This clonotype was picked up many times. The chain links TRBV30 to TRBJ2-7; D ambiguous. Trimming stripped 7 bases from V and 2 bases from J, with 21 bases between. CDR1 and CDR2 from the germline V gene are GTSNPN and SVGIG (reference sequence). The CDR3 runs to 15 residues. CDR3 nucleotide sequence: TGTGCCTTTCCACTGGCCCTCCGCTCTCCCTACGAGCAGTACTTC. This encodes CAFPLALRSPYEQYF.

In this sample, this clonotype turned up a few times. The CDR3 is CASSWTGDYGYTF. The CDR3 DNA is TGTGCCAGCAGCTGGACAGGGGACTATGGCTACACCTTC. The V call is TRBV5-4, the J call TRBJ1-2; 9 bases are a match to TRBD1. The CDR3 is 13 amino acids. V gave up 3 bases and J gave up 3 bases; unmatched junction bases: 0. Germline assignment: CDR1 SGHNT and CDR2 YYREEE (reference sequence).

This clonotype occurred a few times. V is TRBV7-9 and J is TRBJ2-7; D is uncertain. The V end was cut by 1 base, the J end by 0 bases, with 10 bases between. The CDR3 has 15 residues. Germline loops: CDR1 SEHNR, CDR2 FQNEAQ (reference sequence). CDR3 protein: CASSLEGRVSYEQYF. The DNA for the CDR3 is TGTGCCAGCAGCTTAGAGGGTAGAGTCTCCTACGAGCAGTACTTC.

This clonotype was found a few times. This chain uses TRBV9 with TRBJ2-3; D is undetermined. CDR1 and CDR2 (germline): SGDLS, YYNGEE. V was trimmed by 4 bases and J by 4 bases, leaving 16 bases between them. The length of the CDR3 is 15 residues. CDR3 protein: CASSPRHRLADTQYF. The DNA of the CDR3 is TGTGCCAGCAGCCCCCGACACCGGCTTGCAGATACGCAGTATTTT.

This clonotype occurred a few times. The V gene is TRBV27, the J gene TRBJ1-2; D is possibly TRBD1 (5 bases). There are 12 residues in the CDR3. The germline V gene has CDR1 MNHEY and CDR2 SMNVEV (reference sequence). Trimming shortened V by 8 bases and J by 1 base, and 8 bases separated the two germline ends. The CDR3: CASRGGNYGYTF. Written as DNA, the CDR3 is TGTGCCAGCCGTGGGGGTAACTATGGCTACACCTTC.

This clonotype was picked up a small number of times. V gene TRBV10-1 combines with J gene TRBJ2-1; D gene unclear. From germline, CDR1 is WNHNN and CDR2 SYGVQD (reference sequence). V was trimmed by 8 bases and J by 3 bases, leaving 17 bases between them. The CDR3 loop spans 15 amino acids. CDR3 DNA: TGCGCCAGCTCCGCCGGGTCGGCCCTCTACAATGAGCAGTTCTTC. Encoded protein: CASSAGSALYNEQFF.

This clonotype appeared a few times. V is TRBV7-2 and J is TRBJ1-3; TRBD1 matches 10 bases. Germline assignment: CDR1 SGHTA and CDR2 FQGNSA. After removal of 3 bases from V and 4 bases from J, the junction contained 3 bases not matched to a gene. The CDR3 extends over 15 amino acids. The CDR3 bases are TGTGCCAGCAGCTTGGGACAGGGGTACGGAAACACCATATATTTT. Translating gives CASSLGQGYGNTIYF.

The chain joins TRBV5-6 to TRBJ1-5; no firm D call. Trimming shortened V by 3 bases and J by 6 bases, and 16 bases separated the two germline ends. The CDR3 is made up of 15 amino acids. Germline loops: CDR1 SGHDT, CDR2 YYEEEE. CDR3 loop: CASSSGRFRAQPQHF. DNA for the CDR3: TGTGCCAGCAGCTCCGGACGGTTCCGAGCTCAGCCCCAGCATTTT. The variable domain in full, with the rest retrieved from reference TRBV5-6 and TRBJ1-5, is DAGVTQSPTHLIKTRGQQVTLRCSPKSGHDTVSWYQQALGQGPQFIFQYYEEEERQRGNFPDRFSGHQFPNYSSELNVNALLLGDSALYLCASSSGRFRAQPQHFGDGTRLSIL.

This rearrangement joins TRBV4-2 to TRBJ2-7; D perhaps matches TRBD2 (5 bases). This CDR3 has 13 residues. V was pared by 0 bases and J by 3 bases, with 6 bases between. Germline V gene data show CDR1 as LGHNA and CDR2 as YNFKEQ. The CDR3 reads CASSQERGYEQYF. The CDR3 DNA sequence: TGTGCCAGCAGCCAAGAACGGGGCTACGAGCAGTACTTC.

This clonotype has a handful of counts. The chain couples TRBV11-2 to TRBJ2-7; 10 nucleotides line up with TRBD2. CDR1 and CDR2 from the germline V gene are SGHAT and FQNNGV. The CDR3 sequence is 15 residues long. After removal of 2 bases from V and 9 bases from J, the junction contained 10 bases not matched to a gene. The CDR3 is CASSLQTSGSLGQYF. For the CDR3, the DNA is TGTGCCAGCAGCTTACAGACTAGCGGGTCTCTTGGGCAGTACTTC.

The genes are TRBV6-5 and TRBJ2-3, with 7 bases fitting TRBD2. The length of the CDR3 is 16 residues. The germline V gene encodes CDR1 MNHEY and CDR2 SVGAGI. After removal of 4 bases from V and 6 bases from J, the junction contained 13 bases not matched to a gene. CDR3 bases: TGTGCCAGCAGTTCCCTTGGGGGGAGGGCCAGGGATACGCAGTATTTT. Protein sequence: CASSSLGGRARDTQYF.

This clonotype has just a few counts. The genes are TRBV5-1 and TRBJ2-7; 7 bases align to TRBD1. V lost 3 bases, J lost 0 bases, and 3 bases stayed unmatched. Germline assignment: CDR1 SGHRS and CDR2 YFSETQ. The CDR3 is made up of 14 amino acids. The CDR3 DNA is TGCGCCAGCAGCTGGGGACAGAGCTCCTACGAGCAGTACTTC. Translated, it gives CASSWGQSSYEQYF.